This T cell receptor beta chain is from a study of T cells after yellow fever vaccination. For the study at large: Preparing low-cell-number fractions relied on SMART-Seq v4 Ultra Low Input. Study conclusions and caveats: Clones from primary vaccination mostly reappeared after the booster (approximately 95% CD4, around 90% CD8). From the bulk population, abundant clonotypes could contaminate and appear within FACS-sorted repertoires.

CDR3 length: 14 residues. Germline V lookup: CDR1 SGHRS, CDR2 YFSETQ. The ends were cut back, 4 bases at V and 5 bases at J, with 13 bases in the middle. TCRdb reanalysed the 5' RACE reads using MiXCR and keeps one entry per CDR3 protein. The table includes about 320,000 distinct CDR3 sequences, about 6.6% detected once. Many counts were recorded for this clonotype. No antigen is known for it. The rearrangement links TRBV5-1 to TRBJ2-1; D is undetermined. The receptor's source is a man younger than 35 who received the YFV17D yellow fever vaccine. This specimen consisted of PBMCs, obtained 35 to 50 days after the first yellow fever vaccination. The CDR3 protein is CASSRLDFNNEQFF. The CDR3 nucleotides read TGCGCCAGCAGCCGTTTAGACTTCAACAATGAGCAGTTCTTC. The full variable domain, in which reference TRBV5-1 and TRBJ2-1 provide the parts outside the CDR3, is KAGVTQTPRYLIKTRGQQVTLSCSPISGHRSVSWYQQTPGQGLQFLFEYFSETQRNKGNFPGRFSGRQFSNSRSEMNVSTLELGDSALYLCASSRLDFNNEQFFGPGTRLTVL.